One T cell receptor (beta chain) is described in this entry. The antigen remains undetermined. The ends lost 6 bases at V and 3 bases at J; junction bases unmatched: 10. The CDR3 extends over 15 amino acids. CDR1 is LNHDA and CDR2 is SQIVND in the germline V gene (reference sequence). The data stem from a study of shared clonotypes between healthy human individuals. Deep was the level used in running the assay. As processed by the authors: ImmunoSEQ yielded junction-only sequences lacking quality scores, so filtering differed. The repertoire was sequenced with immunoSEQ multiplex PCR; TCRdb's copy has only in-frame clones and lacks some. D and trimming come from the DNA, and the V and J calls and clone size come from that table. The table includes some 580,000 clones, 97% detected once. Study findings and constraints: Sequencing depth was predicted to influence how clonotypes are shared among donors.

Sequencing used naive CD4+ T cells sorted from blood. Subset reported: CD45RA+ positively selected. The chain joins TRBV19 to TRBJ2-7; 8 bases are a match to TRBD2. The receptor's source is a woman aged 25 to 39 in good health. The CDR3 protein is CASSHGLASGYEQYF. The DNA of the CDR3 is TGTGCCAGTAGCCACGGACTAGCTAGTGGCTACGAGCAGTACTTC. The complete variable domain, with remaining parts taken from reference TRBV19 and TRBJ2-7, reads DGGITQSPKYLFRKEGQNVTLSCEQNLNHDAMYWYRQDPGQGLRLIYYSQIVNDFQKGDIAEGYSVSREKKESFPLTVTSAQKNPTAFYLCASSHGLASGYEQYFGPGTRLTVT.